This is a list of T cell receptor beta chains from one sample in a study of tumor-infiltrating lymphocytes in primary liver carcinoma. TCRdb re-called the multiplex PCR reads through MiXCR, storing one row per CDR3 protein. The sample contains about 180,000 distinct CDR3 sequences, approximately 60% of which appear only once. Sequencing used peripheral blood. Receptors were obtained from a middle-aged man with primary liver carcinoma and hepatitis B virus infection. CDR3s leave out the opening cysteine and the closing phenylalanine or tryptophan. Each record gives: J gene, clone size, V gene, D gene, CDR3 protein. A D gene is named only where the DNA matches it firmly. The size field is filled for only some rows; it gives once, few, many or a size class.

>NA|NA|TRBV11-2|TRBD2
ASNTGGANEQY
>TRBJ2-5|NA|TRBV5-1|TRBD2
ASSPRTSGPETQY
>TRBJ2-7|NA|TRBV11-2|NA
ASSLDSSWEQY
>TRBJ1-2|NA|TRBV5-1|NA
ASSAQDSSVGGYT
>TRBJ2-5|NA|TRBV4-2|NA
ASSPPMEQETLY
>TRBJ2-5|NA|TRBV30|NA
AWSVTFPKPETQY
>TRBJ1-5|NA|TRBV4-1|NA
ASSQDGGSGNQPQH
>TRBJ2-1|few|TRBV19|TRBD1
ASSIVRTGGTINEQF
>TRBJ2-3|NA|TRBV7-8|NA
ASSLVRGGTDTQY
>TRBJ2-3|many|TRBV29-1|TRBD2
SVEKRETFTDTQY
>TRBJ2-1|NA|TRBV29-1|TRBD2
SGAGLGNNEQF
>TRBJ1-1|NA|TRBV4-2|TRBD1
ASSQGKQGTPTTF
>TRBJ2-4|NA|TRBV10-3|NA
AISSDPGAKNIQY
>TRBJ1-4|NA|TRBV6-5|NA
ASSYSGAYEKLF